Each of the 30 T cell receptor beta chains below was sequenced from the same sample in a study of T cell changes during pregnancy in multiple sclerosis. Clones were read by immunoSEQ multiplex PCR, and TCRdb kept only the in-frame ones, dropping some. Found here are around 100,000 clones, roughly nine tenths of them singletons; the top ten hold more than 0.95%. The sequencing used peripheral blood, collected in the second trimester of pregnancy. Source of these receptors: a female donor with multiple sclerosis, enrolled in a pregnancy study.

The rearrangement links TRBV5-1 to TRBJ1-3; D gene unclear. CDR1 and CDR2 (germline): SGHRS, YFSETQ. V lost 0 bases to trimming and J lost 0 bases, with 7 bases between them. This CDR3 comprises 15 residues. CDR3 region: CASSLGRISGNTIYF. The CDR3 DNA follows: TGCGCCAGCAGCTTGGGCAGAATCTCTGGAAACACCATATATTTT.

The chain is built from TRBV30 and TRBJ2-2; 9 bases line up with TRBD2. Germline trimming cut 4 bases from V and 2 bases from J; bases unmatched to any gene: 5. There are 15 residues in the CDR3. The V gene's germline CDR1 is GTSNPN and CDR2 SVGIG (reference sequence). The CDR3 protein is CAWNVAGVNTGELFF. The DNA of the CDR3 is TGTGCCTGGAATGTAGCGGGGGTAAACACCGGGGAGCTGTTTTTT.

This clone was seen just once. V is TRBV6-5 and J is TRBJ2-1; 9 bases match TRBD2. Germline V gene data show CDR1 as MNHEY and CDR2 as SVGAGI. Trimming at V came to 0 bases and at J to 7 bases, leaving 7 bases not matched to a gene. CDR3 length equals 16 residues. The CDR3 DNA is TGTGCCAGCAGTTACTCCCGGGCAGCGGGGGGTAATGAGCAGTTCTTC. Translating it yields CASSYSRAAGGNEQFF.

This clone was observed a few times. The chain joins TRBV6-4 to TRBJ2-3; perhaps TRBD2 as D (6 bases). The CDR3 is 14 amino acids. V was trimmed by 3 bases and J by 5 bases, leaving 12 bases between them. Germline V gene lookup returns CDR1 MRHNA and CDR2 SNTAGT. CDR3 in amino acids: CASSDTGEVDTQYF. The DNA for the CDR3 is TGTGCCAGCAGTGATACGGGGGAAGTAGATACGCAGTATTTT.

The chain recombines TRBV6-5 with TRBJ2-7; 8 bases match TRBD2. The CDR3 has 13 residues. The germline V gene has CDR1 MNHEY and CDR2 SVGAGI. The junction had 5 bases not matched to a gene; V was cut back by 6 bases and J by 4 bases. The CDR3 sequence is CASRPSGSYEQYF. The CDR3 coding sequence is TGTGCCAGCAGGCCGAGCGGGAGTTACGAGCAGTACTTC.

The chain is built from TRBV30 and TRBJ2-7; D ambiguous. The V end lost 1 base, the J end lost 2 bases, and 9 bases lay between the germline ends. Germline V gives CDR1 GTSNPN, CDR2 SVGIG (reference sequence). The CDR3 is 13 residues long. The CDR3 sequence: CAWSGRVPYEQYF. The DNA of the CDR3 is TGTGCCTGGAGTGGACGGGTCCCCTACGAGCAGTACTTC.

The chain joins TRBV6-5 to TRBJ1-1; D is perhaps TRBD1 (5 bases). Trimming removed 2 bases at V and 4 bases at J, with 17 bases between. The germline V gene encodes CDR1 MNHEY and CDR2 SVGAGI. There are 16 residues in the CDR3. The CDR3 loop is CASSYPSRGPGTEAFF. DNA for the CDR3: TGTGCCAGCAGTTACCCCTCGCGGGGCCCGGGCACTGAAGCTTTCTTT.

The chain uses TRBV5-1 and TRBJ2-5, with TRBD2 matching over 11 bases. The germline V gene encodes CDR1 SGHRS and CDR2 YFSETQ. This CDR3 region has 14 residues. The J segment lost 2 bases and the V segment lost 7 bases, leaving 4 bases of the junction unmatched. CDR3 DNA sequence: TGCGCCAGCTCCTGGACTAGCGGGCAAGAGACCCAGTACTTC. Translating gives CASSWTSGQETQYF.

The chain links TRBV2 to TRBJ2-5; the match to TRBD2 covers 13 bases. Germline lookup yields CDR1 SNHLY and CDR2 FYNNEI. V lost 5 bases, J lost 5 bases, and 5 bases stayed unmatched. CDR3 size: 15 residues. This CDR3 is CASSSQTSGGETQYF. The CDR3 DNA is TGTGCCAGCAGTTCCCAGACTAGCGGGGGGGAGACCCAGTACTTC.

The chain uses TRBV5-6 and TRBJ1-2; 8 bases fit TRBD1. Germline values: CDR1 SGHDT, CDR2 YYEEEE. This CDR3 is 15 amino acids long. The ends lost 4 bases at V and 7 bases at J; junction bases unmatched: 12. The CDR3 here is CASSAPDRGEGGYTF. The CDR3 DNA follows: TGTGCCAGCAGCGCACCCGACAGGGGCGAAGGTGGCTACACCTTC. Variable domain in full (rest from reference TRBV5-6 and TRBJ1-2): DAGVTQSPTHLIKTRGQQVTLRCSPKSGHDTVSWYQQALGQGPQFIFQYYEEEERQRGNFPDRFSGHQFPNYSSELNVNALLLGDSALYLCASSAPDRGEGGYTFGSGTRLTVV.

This chain joins TRBV18 and TRBJ1-3; 7 nucleotides align to TRBD1. CDR3 length: 14 amino acids. V shed 6 bases, J shed 0 bases, and the junction held 2 bases outside the gene matches. Germline V lookup: CDR1 KGHSH, CDR2 LQKENI. The CDR3 nucleotides are TGTGCCAGCTCTGGGGACAGCTCTGGAAACACCATATATTTT. This codes for CASSGDSSGNTIYF.

This sequence joins TRBV6-6 and TRBJ2-7, with 9 bases fitting TRBD1. With V trimmed by 6 bases and J by 1 base, 4 bases remained unmatched. The length of the CDR3 is 14 residues. In germline, CDR1 is MNHNY, CDR2 SVGAGI (reference sequence). CDR3 bases: TGTGCCAGCAGCCGCGGGACAGGGTCCTACGAGCAGTACTTC. It yields the protein CASSRGTGSYEQYF.

The chain recombines TRBV28 with TRBJ1-1, with D uncertain. CDR1 MDHEN and CDR2 SYDVKM come from the germline V gene. This CDR3 contains 12 residues. Between the trimmed V and J ends, which lost 6 bases and 5 bases, there was a span of 10 bases. The CDR3 nucleotides read TGTGCCAGCAGCTCCGCAGGAACTGAAGCTTTCTTT. Its translation is CASSSAGTEAFF.

The chain carries TRBV19 and TRBJ1-5; 7 positions match TRBD1. Germline CDR1 is LNHDA and CDR2 is SQIVND (reference sequence). The V gene end was trimmed by 5 bases and the J gene end by 0 bases; junction bases not matched to a gene: 10. CDR3 length: 17 amino acids. The CDR3 sequence is CASSPVTGAYSNQPQHF. CDR3 nucleotides: TGTGCCAGTAGTCCCGTTACAGGGGCATATAGCAATCAGCCCCAGCATTTT.

The rearrangement links TRBV27 to TRBJ2-3, with D perhaps TRBD2 (7 bases). The CDR3 extends over 14 amino acids. The germline V gene encodes CDR1 MNHEY and CDR2 SMNVEV (reference sequence). Trimming took off 6 bases at V and 6 bases at J, with 16 bases between the two ends. CDR3 amino acids: CASRSGGADDTQYF. As DNA, the CDR3 is TGTGCCAGCAGGTCTGGGGGGGCAGACGATACGCAGTATTTT.

The rearrangement uses TRBV5-6 and TRBJ2-3, with D perhaps TRBD1 (6 bases). The CDR3 sequence is 11 residues long. The germline V and J ends were trimmed by 4 bases and 13 bases, with 13 bases remaining between them. The germline V gene encodes CDR1 SGHDT and CDR2 YYEEEE. CDR3 amino acids: CASSPDRREYF. The CDR3 DNA sequence: TGTGCCAGCAGCCCGGACAGAAGGGAGTATTTT. Together with reference TRBV5-6 and TRBJ2-3, the CDR3 gives the full variable domain: DAGVTQSPTHLIKTRGQQVTLRCSPKSGHDTVSWYQQALGQGPQFIFQYYEEEERQRGNFPDRFSGHQFPNYSSELNVNALLLGDSALYLCASSPDRREYFGPGTRLTVL.

The sample holds one count of this clone. V is TRBV18 and J is TRBJ1-3; possible D gene TRBD1, 6 bases. The CDR3 totals 18 residues. Germline values: CDR1 KGHSH, CDR2 LQKENI. Deletions cut 6 bases from V and 1 base from J, with 22 bases between. For the CDR3, the DNA is TGTGCCAGCTCCTTCTCCGCGCGCAGGGGAATTTCTGGAAACACCATATATTTT. Amino acids: CASSFSARRGISGNTIYF. Supplemented by reference TRBV18 and TRBJ1-3, the full variable domain reads NAGVMQNPRHLVRRRGQEARLRCSPMKGHSHVYWYRQLPEEGLKFMVYLQKENIIDESGMPKERFSAEFPKEGPSILRIQQVVRGDSAAYFCASSFSARRGISGNTIYFGEGSWLTVV.

This clone is a singleton in its sample. The rearrangement joins TRBV7-9 to TRBJ1-1; D not resolved. The CDR3 has 14 amino acids. Germline V gene lookup returns CDR1 SEHNR and CDR2 FQNEAQ (reference sequence). Trimming stripped 5 bases from V and 4 bases from J, with 14 bases between. The CDR3 region has the DNA TGTGCCAGCAGCCTAGACGGGGTGGCCACTGAAGCTTTCTTT. Its protein is CASSLDGVATEAFF.

V usage is TRBV19 and J usage is TRBJ1-1; TRBD1 matches 7 bases. Per germline, CDR1 LNHDA and CDR2 SQIVND (reference sequence). V lost 9 bases, J lost 5 bases, and 9 bases stayed unmatched. The CDR3 length is 13 residues. CDR3 coding DNA: TGTGCCAGCCGGGGGACAGCCCTAACTGAAGCTTTCTTT. Residues: CASRGTALTEAFF.

V gene TRBV2 combines with J gene TRBJ2-1; TRBD1 is a possible D gene (6 bases). The CDR3 loop spans 15 amino acids. Germline V lookup: CDR1 SNHLY, CDR2 FYNNEI. V was clipped by 6 bases and J by 9 bases, with 21 bases between them. The CDR3 here is CASRDRTILVSEQFF. CDR3 coding DNA: TGTGCCAGCAGGGACAGAACTATCCTAGTGAGTGAGCAGTTCTTC.

V usage is TRBV5-4 and J usage is TRBJ2-1; no firm D call. The V gene's germline CDR1 is SGHNT and CDR2 YYREEE (reference sequence). Trimming took off 0 bases at V and 5 bases at J, with 12 bases between the two ends. The CDR3 totals 15 residues. The CDR3: CASSLGVRLDNEQFF. CDR3 in DNA: TGTGCCAGCAGCTTGGGAGTACGCCTAGACAATGAGCAGTTCTTC.

This chain connects TRBV19 to TRBJ2-3, with TRBD2 matching over 10 bases. The germline V gene has CDR1 LNHDA and CDR2 SQIVND (reference sequence). The CDR3 totals 16 residues. With V trimmed by 3 bases and J by 5 bases, 8 bases remained unmatched. The DNA for the CDR3 is TGTGCCAGTAGTATGCAGCGGGGGGGCGGTCGAGATACGCAGTATTTT. Its protein is CASSMQRGGGRDTQYF.

The chain carries TRBV5-5 and TRBJ2-3; TRBD1 matches 11 bases. The CDR3 loop spans 16 amino acids. The V segment lost 4 bases and the J segment 4 bases; nucleotides outside the gene matches: 8. Germline CDR1 and CDR2: SGHKS and YYEKEE (reference sequence). The CDR3 spells CASSPGGTGGPDTQYF. The CDR3 DNA reads TGTGCCAGCAGCCCGGGGGGGACAGGGGGTCCAGATACGCAGTATTTT.

V and J are TRBV4-1 and TRBJ1-2; D is perhaps TRBD1 (5 bases). V was pared by 2 bases and J by 2 bases, with 12 bases between. The V gene's germline CDR1 is MGHRA and CDR2 YSYEKL. The CDR3 spans 15 residues. The CDR3 region has the DNA TGCGCCAGCAGCCAAAACTGGGAGGGGAACTATGGCTACACCTTC. Its protein is CASSQNWEGNYGYTF.

This chain joins TRBV2 and TRBJ1-2; D uncertain. CDR3 length equals 12 residues. Germline V lookup: CDR1 SNHLY, CDR2 FYNNEI. V gave up 6 bases and J gave up 8 bases, with 13 bases separating them. For the CDR3, the DNA is TGTGCCAGCAGCGGGGATCCTAAAGGCTACACCTTC. Translation gives CASSGDPKGYTF.

In its sample, this clone was seen once. This chain joins TRBV6-5 and TRBJ1-4; D may be TRBD1 (5 bases). The CDR3 runs to 15 residues. V lost 0 bases, J lost 5 bases, and 10 bases lay in between. Germline CDR1 MNHEY, CDR2 SVGAGI. CDR3 protein: CASSYSGRVNEKLFF. Written as DNA, the CDR3 is TGTGCCAGCAGTTACTCAGGCAGGGTGAATGAAAAACTGTTTTTT.

This clone was seen just once. The V gene is TRBV18, the J gene TRBJ1-5; 7 bases match TRBD1. This CDR3 region has 13 residues. Germline CDR1 is KGHSH and CDR2 is LQKENI. V lost 9 bases and J lost 5; bases outside the gene matches: 7. This CDR3 reads CASSGTVDQPQHF. For the CDR3, the DNA is TGTGCCAGTTCCGGGACAGTAGATCAGCCCCAGCATTTT.

The chain carries TRBV7-9 and TRBJ2-1; 7 nucleotides match TRBD1. The CDR3 consists of 17 residues. The J segment lost 4 bases and the V segment lost 5 bases, leaving 14 bases of the junction unmatched. Germline lookup yields CDR1 SEHNR and CDR2 FQNEAQ (reference sequence). The CDR3 here is CASSGRGGGLPYNEQFF. The CDR3 DNA reads TGTGCCAGCAGCGGTAGAGGGGGCGGGTTACCATACAATGAGCAGTTCTTC.

CDR3 in amino acids: CASSLEASGTGEQYF. The CDR3 DNA follows: TGCGCCAGCAGCTTGGAGGCTAGCGGGACCGGGGAGCAGTACTTC. The chain uses TRBV5-1 and TRBJ2-7, with 9 bases that match TRBD2. This CDR3 has 15 amino acids. V lost 0 bases and J lost 7; bases outside the gene matches: 8. Germline V CDR1 and CDR2: SGHRS, YFSETQ.

The genes are TRBV9 and TRBJ1-6; 7 nucleotides align to TRBD1. The CDR3 extends over 13 amino acids. V was pared by 3 bases and J by 8 bases, with 2 bases of the junction left unmatched. Germline V gene data show CDR1 as SGDLS and CDR2 as YYNGEE. The CDR3: CASSGDSYSPLHF. CDR3 nucleotide sequence: TGTGCCAGCAGCGGGGACAGCTATTCACCCCTCCACTTT.